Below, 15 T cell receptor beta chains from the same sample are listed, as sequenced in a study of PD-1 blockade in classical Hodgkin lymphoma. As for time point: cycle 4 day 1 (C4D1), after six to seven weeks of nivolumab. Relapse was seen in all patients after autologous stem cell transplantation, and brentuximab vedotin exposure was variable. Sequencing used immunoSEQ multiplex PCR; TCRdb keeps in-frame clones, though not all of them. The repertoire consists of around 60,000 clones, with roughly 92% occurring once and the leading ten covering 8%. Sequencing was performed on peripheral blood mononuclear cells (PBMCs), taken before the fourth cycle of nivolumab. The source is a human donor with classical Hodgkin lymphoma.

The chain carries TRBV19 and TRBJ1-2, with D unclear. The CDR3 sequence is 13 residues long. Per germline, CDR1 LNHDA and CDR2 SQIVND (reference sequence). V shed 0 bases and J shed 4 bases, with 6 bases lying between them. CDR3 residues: CASSIDTVYGYTF. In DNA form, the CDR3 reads TGTGCCAGTAGTATAGACACTGTCTATGGCTACACCTTC.

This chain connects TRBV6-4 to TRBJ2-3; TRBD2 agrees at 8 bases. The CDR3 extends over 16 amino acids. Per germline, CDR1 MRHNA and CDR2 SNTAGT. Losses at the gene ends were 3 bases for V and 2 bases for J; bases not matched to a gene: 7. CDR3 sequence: CASSDTQRGHTDTQYF. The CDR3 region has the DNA TGTGCCAGCAGTGATACTCAGCGGGGGCACACAGATACGCAGTATTTT.

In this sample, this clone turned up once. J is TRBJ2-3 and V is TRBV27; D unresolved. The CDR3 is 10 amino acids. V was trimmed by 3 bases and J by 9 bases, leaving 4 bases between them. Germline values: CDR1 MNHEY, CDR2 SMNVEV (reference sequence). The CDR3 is CASSFRTQYF. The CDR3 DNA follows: TGTGCCAGCAGTTTCAGGACGCAGTATTTT.

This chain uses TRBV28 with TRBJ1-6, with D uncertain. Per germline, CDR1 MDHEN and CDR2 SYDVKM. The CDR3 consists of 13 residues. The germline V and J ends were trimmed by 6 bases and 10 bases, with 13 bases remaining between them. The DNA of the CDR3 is TGTGCCAGCAGCGGACTCGCGGGCTCACCCCTCCACTTT. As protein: CASSGLAGSPLHF.

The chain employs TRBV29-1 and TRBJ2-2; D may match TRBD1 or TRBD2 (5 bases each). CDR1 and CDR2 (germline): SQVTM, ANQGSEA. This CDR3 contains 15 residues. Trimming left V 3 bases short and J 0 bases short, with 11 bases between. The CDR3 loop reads CSVERGATNTGELFF. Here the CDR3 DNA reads TGCAGCGTTGAGCGAGGGGCTACGAACACCGGGGAGCTGTTTTTT.

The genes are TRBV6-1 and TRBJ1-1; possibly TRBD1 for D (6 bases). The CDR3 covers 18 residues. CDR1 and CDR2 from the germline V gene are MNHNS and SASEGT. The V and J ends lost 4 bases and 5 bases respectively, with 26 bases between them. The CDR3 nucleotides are TGTGCCAGCAGTGGGGGGGCACAGGCGGCGGTATGGTATACTGAAGCTTTCTTT. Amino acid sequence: CASSGGAQAAVWYTEAFF.

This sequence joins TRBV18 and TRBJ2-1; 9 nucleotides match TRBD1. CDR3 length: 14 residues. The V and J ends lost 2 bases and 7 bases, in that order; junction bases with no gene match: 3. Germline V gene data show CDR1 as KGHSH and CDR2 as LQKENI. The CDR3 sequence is CASSPGTGRNEQFF. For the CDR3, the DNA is TGTGCCAGCTCACCAGGGACAGGGAGGAATGAGCAGTTCTTC.

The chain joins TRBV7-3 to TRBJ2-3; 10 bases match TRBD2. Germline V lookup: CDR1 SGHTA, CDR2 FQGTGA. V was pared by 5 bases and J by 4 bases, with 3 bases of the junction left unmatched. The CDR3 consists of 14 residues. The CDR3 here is CASSQGLASDTQYF. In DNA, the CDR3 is TGTGCCAGCAGCCAGGGACTAGCGTCAGATACGCAGTATTTT.

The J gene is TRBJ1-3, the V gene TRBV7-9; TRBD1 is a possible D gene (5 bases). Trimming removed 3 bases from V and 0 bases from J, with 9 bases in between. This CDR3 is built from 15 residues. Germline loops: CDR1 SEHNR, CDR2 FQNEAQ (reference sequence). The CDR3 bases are TGTGCCAGCAGCTTCTACGGGACCTCTGGAAACACCATATATTTT. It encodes CASSFYGTSGNTIYF.

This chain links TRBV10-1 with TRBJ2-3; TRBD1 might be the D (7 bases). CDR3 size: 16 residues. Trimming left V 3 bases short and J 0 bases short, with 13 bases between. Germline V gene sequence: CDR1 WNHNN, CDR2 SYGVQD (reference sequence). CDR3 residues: CASSEWRDSSTDTQYF. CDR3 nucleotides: TGCGCCAGCAGTGAATGGCGGGACAGTAGCACAGATACGCAGTATTTT.

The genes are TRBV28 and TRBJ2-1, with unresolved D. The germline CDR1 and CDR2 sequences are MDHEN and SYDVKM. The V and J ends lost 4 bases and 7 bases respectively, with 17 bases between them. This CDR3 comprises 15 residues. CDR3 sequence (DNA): TGTGCCAGCAGTTCGAAATACCCTCTGCCTAATGAGCAGTTCTTC. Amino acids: CASSSKYPLPNEQFF.

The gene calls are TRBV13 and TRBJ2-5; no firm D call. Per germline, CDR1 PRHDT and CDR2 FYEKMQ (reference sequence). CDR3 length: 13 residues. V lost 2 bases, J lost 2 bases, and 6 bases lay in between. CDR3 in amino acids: CASSLLIQETQYF. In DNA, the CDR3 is TGTGCCAGCAGCTTACTAATTCAAGAGACCCAGTACTTC.

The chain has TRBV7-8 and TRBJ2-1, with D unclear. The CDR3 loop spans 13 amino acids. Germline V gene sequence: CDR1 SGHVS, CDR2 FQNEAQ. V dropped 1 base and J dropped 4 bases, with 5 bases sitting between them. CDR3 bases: TGTGCCAGCAGCTTAGGTACGTACAATGAGCAGTTCTTC. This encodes CASSLGTYNEQFF. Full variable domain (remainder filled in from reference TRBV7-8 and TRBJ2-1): GAGVSQSPRYKVAKRGQDVALRCDPISGHVSLFWYQQALGQGPEFLTYFQNEAQLDKSGLPSDRFFAERPEGSVSTLKIQRTQQEDSAVYLCASSLGTYNEQFFGPGTRLTVL.

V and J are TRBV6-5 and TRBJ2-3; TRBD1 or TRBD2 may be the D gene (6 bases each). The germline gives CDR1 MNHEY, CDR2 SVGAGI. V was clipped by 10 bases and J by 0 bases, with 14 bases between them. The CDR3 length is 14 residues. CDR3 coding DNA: TGTGCCACCCGGAGGGGACATAGCACAGATACGCAGTATTTT. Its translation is CATRRGHSTDTQYF.

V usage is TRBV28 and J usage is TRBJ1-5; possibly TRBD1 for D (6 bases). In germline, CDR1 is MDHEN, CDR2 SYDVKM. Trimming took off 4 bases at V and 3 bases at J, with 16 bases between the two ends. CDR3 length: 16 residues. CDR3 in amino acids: CASSWNGGRSNQPQHF. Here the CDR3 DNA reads TGTGCCAGCAGTTGGAATGGGGGCCGCTCCAATCAGCCCCAGCATTTT.